These T cell receptor beta chains were read from a single sample in a study of Ad26.COV2.S vaccination and SARS-CoV-2 variants. Sequencing used immunoSEQ multiplex PCR; TCRdb keeps in-frame clones, though not all of them. The repertoire holds about 350,000 clones, with about 85% as singletons. The starting material was peripheral blood, obtained in a trial of Ad26.COV2.S vaccine versus placebo. The origin of the receptors is a person aged 18 to 59 who received the Ad26.COV2.S COVID-19 vaccine or a placebo. CDR3s include the opening cysteine and the closing phenylalanine or tryptophan. Each record gives: V gene, J gene, clone size, D gene, CDR3 DNA, CDR3 protein. The D gene is left open where the match is weak. Clone size is shown for a subset of rows, as once, few, many or a class of expanded clone.

TRBV7-3	TRBJ2-2	once	TRBD2	TGTGCCAGCAGCTTGGGACTAGCGGGGCTCACCGGGGAGCTGTTTTTT	CASSLGLAGLTGELFF
TRBV4-3	TRBJ1-3	-	-	TGCGCCAGCAGCCTGGGGGGGGGCCCTGGAAACACCATATATTTT	CASSLGGGPGNTIYF
TRBV19	TRBJ1-6	-	TRBD1	TGTGCCAGTAGTGTTCCGGGACAGCATAATTCACCCCTCCACTTT	CASSVPGQHNSPLHF
TRBV7-6	TRBJ2-5	-	TRBD2	TGTGCCAGCAGCCAACCGACTAGCGGGAGTTTCGGTCAAGAGACCCAGTACTTC	CASSQPTSGSFGQETQYF
TRBV3-1/TRBV3-2	TRBJ2-7	-	TRBD2	TGTGCCAGCAGCCAAGATGGGATTGGGGGGGCCTACGAGCAGTACTTC	CASSQDGIGGAYEQYF
TRBV30	TRBJ1-3	few	-	TGTGCCTGGAGAGTTGGACCCCGATCTGGAAACACCATATATTTT	CAWRVGPRSGNTIYF
TRBV19	TRBJ2-3	-	TRBD1	TGTGCCAGTAGTATAGTCGGACAGGGGACTTCTAAAACAGATACGCAGTATTTT	CASSIVGQGTSKTDTQYF
TRBV6-5	TRBJ2-1	-	TRBD2	TGTGCCAGCAGTTACTTAGGAGCGGGACCAAGCAATGAGCAGTTCTTC	CASSYLGAGPSNEQFF
TRBV11-2	TRBJ1-1	-	TRBD1	TGTGCCAGCAGCTTCGACCGGGACAGGGGGCGAACTTTCTTT	CASSFDRDRGRTFF
TRBV19	TRBJ1-2	-	TRBD1	TGTGCCAGTAGTAAAACATCAGGGGGCGCGGGCTATTTGAACAGATATGGCTACACCTTC	CASSKTSGGAGYLNRYGYTF
TRBV19	TRBJ1-2	once	-	TGTGCCAGTAGTATTGGACATCTCGATGGCTACACCTTC	CASSIGHLDGYTF
TRBV3-1/TRBV3-2	TRBJ1-1	-	-	TGTGCCAGCAGCCAAAGTGCCAGGACAGCTGAAGCTTTCTTT	CASSQSARTAEAFF
TRBV27	TRBJ2-1	-	-	TGTGCCAGTTCGGCTCCCCTCATCAATGAGCAGTTCTTC	CASSAPLINEQFF
TRBV28	TRBJ1-6	-	-	TGTGCCAGCTTAGCCGGCCGGTACCCCTCCTCACCCCTCCACTTT	CASLAGRYPSSPLHF
TRBV19	TRBJ1-1	-	TRBD1	TGTGCCAGTAGTATTCATCCTGCAGGGGGGAATGAAGCTTTCTTT	CASSIHPAGGNEAFF
TRBV12-5	TRBJ2-7	-	-	TGTGCTAGTGGTTTGCCATCCGGAGGGCCCAGCTACGAGCAGTACTTC	CASGLPSGGPSYEQYF
TRBV6-1	TRBJ1-5	-	-	TGTGCCAGCAGTGAATGGGGGGAAAGGAGCAATCAGCCCCAGCATTTT	CASSEWGERSNQPQHF
TRBV12-3/TRBV12-4	TRBJ1-5	once	TRBD1	TGTGCCAGCACCACGGACAGGGCGCCCCAGCATTTT	CASTTDRAPQHF
TRBV19	TRBJ2-3	once	-	TGTGCCAGTAGTATCGACAGATCAGATACGCAGTATTTT	CASSIDRSDTQYF
TRBV5-5	TRBJ1-5	once	-	TGTGCCAGCAGCGAAGGGACACTCAATCAGCCCCAGCATTTT	CASSEGTLNQPQHF
TRBV2	TRBJ2-7	-	-	TGTGCCAGCAGTGAGCCCGTCAGGACCAGGGGATTGAAAAGACACGAGCAGTACTTC	CASSEPVRTRGLKRHEQYF
TRBV30	TRBJ1-6	-	TRBD1	TGTGCCTGGGCCGGGACAGGGAATTCACCCCTCCACTTT	CAWAGTGNSPLHF
TRBV6-6	TRBJ2-7	-	-	TGTGCCAGCAGTCAGGGGGGCCTGCAAGCCAGCTCCTACGAGCAGTACTTC	CASSQGGLQASSYEQYF
TRBV19	TRBJ1-6	-	-	TGTGCCAGTAACGACCAGAACAATTCACCCCTCCACTTT	CASNDQNNSPLHF
TRBV30	TRBJ1-1	-	-	TGTGCCTGGAGAATCCAAGGGACACCGATGAACACTGAAGCTTTCTTT	CAWRIQGTPMNTEAFF
TRBV18	TRBJ1-2	-	TRBD1	TGTGCCAGCTCACCGGGACAGGGGCCTGGCTACACCTTC	CASSPGQGPGYTF
TRBV28	TRBJ2-1	-	-	TGTGCCAGCAGTTTTACGCGGGCTAGGGGCGATGAGCAGTTCTTC	CASSFTRARGDEQFF
TRBV18	TRBJ1-4	-	-	TGTGCCAGCTCACCACCGGTTGGTACCTCAACTAATGAAAAACTGTTTTTT	CASSPPVGTSTNEKLFF
TRBV20-1	TRBJ1-2	few	TRBD1	TGCAGTGCTAGTACAGGGGCCATTAACTATGGCTACACCTTC	CSASTGAINYGYTF
TRBV4-2	TRBJ2-7	-	-	TGTGCCAGCAGCCAAGACTCCGGGACTGCTACCTACGAGCAGTACTTC	CASSQDSGTATYEQYF
TRBV19	TRBJ2-5	-	TRBD1	TGTGCCAGTAGTATCCCGGGACAGCAAGAGACCCAGTACTTC	CASSIPGQQETQYF
TRBV28	TRBJ2-2	-	TRBD2	TGTGCCAGCACCACCCCGGGACTAGCAAGCAGGGAGCTGTTTTTT	CASTTPGLASRELFF
TRBV5-4	TRBJ2-7	-	TRBD2	TGTGCCAGCAGCCCGGGACTAGCGGGAGGTAGCTACGAGCAGTACTTC	CASSPGLAGGSYEQYF
TRBV30	TRBJ2-7	-	TRBD2	TGTGCCTGGAGGACTAGCGGGGGGGCATACGAGCAGTACTTC	CAWRTSGGAYEQYF
TRBV27	TRBJ1-5	-	-	TGTGCCAGCAGTTTGAGGCAGCATCAGCCCCAGCATTTT	CASSLRQHQPQHF
TRBV6-5	TRBJ2-2	-	-	TGTGCCAGCAAAGTCGACCGGGAGCTGTTTTTT	CASKVDRELFF
TRBV30	TRBJ1-6	-	-	TGTGCCTGCTCTAGTAAACGGCAGTCCTATAATTCACCCCTCCACTTT	CACSSKRQSYNSPLHF
TRBV18	TRBJ1-5	-	-	TGTGCCAGCCAATACTCCGGCGAACAGCCCCAGCATTTT	CASQYSGEQPQHF
TRBV11-1	TRBJ1-1	-	-	TGTGCCAGCAGCCCAAACCTGAACACTGAAGCTTTCTTT	CASSPNLNTEAFF
TRBV7-3	TRBJ1-5	-	-	TGTGCCAGCAGCTTAACGGACCTAGGGACGGACTATAGCAATCAGCCCCAGCATTTT	CASSLTDLGTDYSNQPQHF
TRBV5-6	TRBJ1-3	-	-	TGTGCCAGCAGCTACCTACCATCAGGCGCTGGAAACACCATATATTTT	CASSYLPSGAGNTIYF
TRBV6-5	TRBJ2-2	-	-	TGTGCCAGCAGTCGTACCGGGGAGCTGTTTTTT	CASSRTGELFF
TRBV7-3	TRBJ2-2	-	TRBD2	TGTGCCAGCAGCTCCACTGCGGGACTAGCGGACACCGGGGAGCTGTTTTTT	CASSSTAGLADTGELFF
TRBV7-9	TRBJ2-7	-	TRBD2	TGTGCCAGCAGCCTTAGTCGTACTAGCGGAGCCTACGAGCAGTACTTC	CASSLSRTSGAYEQYF
TRBV27	TRBJ2-7	-	-	TGTGCCAGCAGTTTTTTTTCCGTGGCCGCCACCTACGAGCAGTACTTC	CASSFFSVAATYEQYF